A single sample gave rise to the 20 T cell receptor beta chains below, sequenced in a study of cytomegalovirus exposure and HLA in healthy donors. Primers for the PCR totalled 60 Vbeta and 13 Jbeta. TCRdb keeps only in-frame clones here, not all; method: immunoSEQ multiplex PCR. This sample's table has more than 95,000 clones. Sequenced input: PBMCs. These receptor sequences come from a man in his late teens or twenties in good health and CMV-seronegative.

The V call is TRBV5-4, the J call TRBJ1-1; 7 bases map to TRBD1. The CDR3 covers 14 residues. V gave up 0 bases and J gave up 4 bases; unmatched junction bases: 3. The germline V gene encodes CDR1 SGHNT and CDR2 YYREEE (reference sequence). CDR3 in DNA: TGTGCCAGCAGCTTGGATACAGGGGTCACTGAAGCTTTCTTT. It codes for CASSLDTGVTEAFF.

The chain has TRBV6-6 and TRBJ1-1; 8 nucleotides match TRBD1. V lost 7 bases, J lost 0 bases, and 10 bases stayed unmatched. The germline V gene encodes CDR1 MNHNY and CDR2 SVGAGI (reference sequence). This CDR3 comprises 16 residues. The CDR3 DNA follows: TGTGCCAGCATCATAGGACAGGGCCCCATGAACACTGAAGCTTTCTTT. Its translation is CASIIGQGPMNTEAFF.

The rearrangement uses TRBV9 and TRBJ2-1; the D is unclear. Looked up from germline, CDR1 is SGDLS and CDR2 is YYNGEE. The CDR3 length is 16 residues. Trimming cost V 3 bases and J 0 bases, with 13 bases left between them. The CDR3 protein is CASSARVSSSYNEQFF. In DNA form, the CDR3 reads TGTGCCAGCAGCGCCCGGGTCTCCAGCTCCTACAATGAGCAGTTCTTC.

On this clone itself: At one of its ends the junction is not consistent with the germline gene, which may arise from a read error. The chain recombines TRBV30 with TRBJ2-1, with D possibly being TRBD1 (6 bases). Germline loops: CDR1 GTSNPN, CDR2 SVGIG (reference sequence). The CDR3 consists of 16 residues. Here the CDR3 DNA reads TGTGCCTGGAGTGGTACCCAGGGGATCTCCGACAATGAGCAGTTCTTC. Translated: CAWSGTQGISDNEQFF.

The chain has TRBV18 and TRBJ2-3; D is undetermined. Trimming removed 5 bases from V and 4 bases from J, with 13 bases in between. Germline CDR1 and CDR2: KGHSH and LQKENI. The CDR3 contains 14 residues. CDR3 nucleotides: TGTGCCAGCTCAAAAGCCGCGCGTCCAGATACGCAGTATTTT. Its protein is CASSKAARPDTQYF.

The chain has TRBV7-3 and TRBJ1-4, with 9 bases aligning to TRBD1. Germline V CDR1 and CDR2: SGHTA, FQGTGA. The length of the CDR3 is 15 residues. Unmatched junction bases numbered 3, after V lost 5 bases and J lost 2 bases. The CDR3 DNA follows: TGTGCCAGCAGCCGTACAGGGGGCACTAATGAAAAACTGTTTTTT. It codes for CASSRTGGTNEKLFF.

The V gene is TRBV6-1, the J gene TRBJ2-5; TRBD1 aligns across 7 bases. The trim removed 6 bases at V and 5 bases at J, leaving 3 bases unmatched. CDR3 size: 12 residues. From germline, CDR1 is MNHNS and CDR2 SASEGT. CDR3 sequence: CASRRGRETQYF. CDR3 in DNA: TGTGCCAGCAGGAGGGGGCGGGAGACCCAGTACTTC.

The CDR3 DNA follows: TGTGCCAGCTTGGACAGGCTTGAGCGGGCTTTCTTT. The encoded protein is CASLDRLERAFF. The chain couples TRBV27 to TRBJ1-1; 7 positions match TRBD1. V was pared by 8 bases and J by 11 bases, with 11 bases of the junction left unmatched. Looked up from germline, CDR1 is MNHEY and CDR2 is SMNVEV (reference sequence). The CDR3 spans 12 residues.

The V gene is TRBV6-1, the J gene TRBJ1-5, with 8 nucleotides matching TRBD1. The V gene's germline CDR1 is MNHNS and CDR2 SASEGT. This CDR3 contains 17 residues. The V segment lost 2 bases and the J segment 7 bases; nucleotides outside the gene matches: 13. CDR3 in DNA: TGTGCCAGCAGTGAAAGAATTAAACCGACAGGGGTACAGCCCCAGCATTTT. Its translation is CASSERIKPTGVQPQHF.

This sequence joins TRBV6-1 and TRBJ2-2; 9 bases are shared with TRBD1. Germline CDR1 and CDR2: MNHNS and SASEGT. V lost 2 bases to trimming and J lost 6 bases; unmatched junction nucleotides: 7. This CDR3 is built from 16 residues. The CDR3 region has the DNA TGTGCCAGCAGTGAACATACCGGGACAGGGCCCGGGGAGCTGTTTTTT. It specifies CASSEHTGTGPGELFF.

The CDR3 loop reads CASSSPDSRTDTQYF. CDR3 DNA sequence: TGTGCCAGCAGCTCTCCGGACAGCAGAACAGATACGCAGTATTTT. The V gene is TRBV7-9, the J gene TRBJ2-3, with D perhaps matching TRBD1 (6 bases). The germline V and J ends were trimmed by 4 bases and 3 bases, with 14 bases remaining between them. Per the germline V gene, CDR1 is SEHNR and CDR2 is FQNEAQ (reference sequence). This CDR3 region has 15 residues.

The chain links TRBV5-1 to TRBJ2-7; maybe TRBD2 (6 bases). The CDR3 is made up of 14 amino acids. From germline, CDR1 is SGHRS and CDR2 YFSETQ. Trimming cost V 4 bases and J 3 bases, with 14 bases left between them. The CDR3 DNA follows: TGCGCCAGCAGCCACACGGGACTCGACTACGAGCAGTACTTC. As protein: CASSHTGLDYEQYF.

The V and J genes are TRBV21-1 and TRBJ1-6; the tabulated D call, TRBD1, remains unverified against the DNA. TRBV21-1 is deemed a pseudogene. The CDR3 extends over 13 amino acids. CDR3 sequence: CASSKTGGSPLHF. The CDR3 DNA is TGTGCCAGCAGCAAGACAGGGGGGTCACCCCTCCACTTT.

The chain employs TRBV6-1 and TRBJ2-1; 8 positions agree with TRBD2. The V and J ends lost 3 bases and 7 bases, in that order; junction bases with no gene match: 8. Germline V gene sequence: CDR1 MNHNS, CDR2 SASEGT. CDR3 length equals 15 residues. The CDR3 DNA is TGTGCCAGCAGTGATTATGGCGGGAGGCAGAATGAGCAGTTCTTC. It encodes CASSDYGGRQNEQFF.

A remark on this clone: The sample holds other DNA sequences that translate to the same CDR3. CDR3 bases: TGCGCCAGCAGCTTGGACAGGGTGGATACTGAAGCTTTCTTT. Protein product: CASSLDRVDTEAFF. The chain is built from TRBV5-1 and TRBJ1-1; TRBD1 is a possible D gene (6 bases). CDR1 is SGHRS and CDR2 is YFSETQ in the germline V gene. CDR3 size: 14 residues. The ends were cut back, 0 bases at V and 5 bases at J, with 11 bases in the middle.

The rearrangement uses TRBV30 and TRBJ1-2; a possible D gene is TRBD1 (5 bases). The V end was cut by 8 bases, the J end by 4 bases, with 8 bases between. CDR1 and CDR2 (germline): GTSNPN, SVGIG (reference sequence). The length of the CDR3 is 10 residues. The CDR3 DNA reads as TGTGCCCAAGGGGCCTATGGCTACACCTTC. This gives the protein CAQGAYGYTF. Supplemented by reference TRBV30 and TRBJ1-2, the full variable domain reads SQTIHQWPATLVQPVGSPLSLECTVEGTSNPNLYWYRQAAGRGLQLLFYSVGIGQISSEVPQNLSASRPQDRQFILSSKKLLLSDSGFYLCAQGAYGYTFGSGTRLTVV.

The chain combines TRBV7-6 with TRBJ2-7, with 12 positions matching TRBD1. After removal of 5 bases from V and 7 bases from J, the junction contained 12 bases not matched to a gene. CDR3 length: 16 residues. Germline lookup yields CDR1 SGHVS and CDR2 FNYEAQ. CDR3 coding DNA: TGTGCCAGCAGCCAAAACCCGGGACAGGGGGCGGATGAGCAGTACTTC. Its translation: CASSQNPGQGADEQYF.

The chain joins TRBV10-3 to TRBJ2-1, with 10 nucleotides matching TRBD2. The germline V gene has CDR1 ENHRY and CDR2 SYGVKD. V was clipped by 11 bases and J by 4 bases; unmatched bases: 11. The CDR3 length is 15 residues. In DNA, the CDR3 is TGTGCCTACGGGGCTAGCGGGAGTGAATACAATGAGCAGTTCTTC. Its translation is CAYGASGSEYNEQFF.

This sequence joins TRBV9 and TRBJ1-5, with D unresolved. Germline assignment: CDR1 SGDLS and CDR2 YYNGEE. V lost 4 bases, J lost 4 bases, and 12 bases lay in between. CDR3 length equals 14 residues. CDR3 sequence (DNA): TGTGCCAGCAGCCCCTTGGCGGGGAATCAGCCCCAGCATTTT. Amino acid sequence: CASSPLAGNQPQHF. Full variable domain (missing parts from reference TRBV9 and TRBJ1-5): DSGVTQTPKHLITATGQRVTLRCSPRSGDLSVYWYQQSLDQGLQFLIQYYNGEERAKGNILERFSAQQFPDLHSELNLSSLELGDSALYFCASSPLAGNQPQHFGDGTRLSIL.

The rearrangement uses TRBV18 and TRBJ2-1; a possible D gene is TRBD1 (6 bases). In germline, CDR1 is KGHSH, CDR2 LQKENI. This CDR3 is 12 amino acids long. V lost 6 bases and J 5 bases, leaving 8 bases between the germline ends. CDR3 in amino acids: CASSRGHNEQFF. The CDR3 bases are TGTGCCAGCTCCAGGGGCCACAATGAGCAGTTCTTC. The full variable domain, completed using reference TRBV18 and TRBJ2-1, is NAGVMQNPRHLVRRRGQEARLRCSPMKGHSHVYWYRQLPEEGLKFMVYLQKENIIDESGMPKERFSAEFPKEGPSILRIQQVVRGDSAAYFCASSRGHNEQFFGPGTRLTVL.